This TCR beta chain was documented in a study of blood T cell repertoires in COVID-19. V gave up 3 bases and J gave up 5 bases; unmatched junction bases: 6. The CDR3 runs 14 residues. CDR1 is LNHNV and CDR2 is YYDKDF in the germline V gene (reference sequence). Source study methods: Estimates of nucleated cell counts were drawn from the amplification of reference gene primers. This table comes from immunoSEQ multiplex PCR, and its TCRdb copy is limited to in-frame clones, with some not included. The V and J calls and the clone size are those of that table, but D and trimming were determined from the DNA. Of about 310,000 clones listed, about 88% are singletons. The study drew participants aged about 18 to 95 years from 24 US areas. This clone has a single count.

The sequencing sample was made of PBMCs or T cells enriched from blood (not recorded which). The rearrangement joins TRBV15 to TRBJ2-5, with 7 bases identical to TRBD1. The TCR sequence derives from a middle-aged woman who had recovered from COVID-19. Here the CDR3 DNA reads TGTGCCACCAGCAGCCGACAGGGCCGTGAGACCCAGTACTTC. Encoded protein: CATSSRQGRETQYF.